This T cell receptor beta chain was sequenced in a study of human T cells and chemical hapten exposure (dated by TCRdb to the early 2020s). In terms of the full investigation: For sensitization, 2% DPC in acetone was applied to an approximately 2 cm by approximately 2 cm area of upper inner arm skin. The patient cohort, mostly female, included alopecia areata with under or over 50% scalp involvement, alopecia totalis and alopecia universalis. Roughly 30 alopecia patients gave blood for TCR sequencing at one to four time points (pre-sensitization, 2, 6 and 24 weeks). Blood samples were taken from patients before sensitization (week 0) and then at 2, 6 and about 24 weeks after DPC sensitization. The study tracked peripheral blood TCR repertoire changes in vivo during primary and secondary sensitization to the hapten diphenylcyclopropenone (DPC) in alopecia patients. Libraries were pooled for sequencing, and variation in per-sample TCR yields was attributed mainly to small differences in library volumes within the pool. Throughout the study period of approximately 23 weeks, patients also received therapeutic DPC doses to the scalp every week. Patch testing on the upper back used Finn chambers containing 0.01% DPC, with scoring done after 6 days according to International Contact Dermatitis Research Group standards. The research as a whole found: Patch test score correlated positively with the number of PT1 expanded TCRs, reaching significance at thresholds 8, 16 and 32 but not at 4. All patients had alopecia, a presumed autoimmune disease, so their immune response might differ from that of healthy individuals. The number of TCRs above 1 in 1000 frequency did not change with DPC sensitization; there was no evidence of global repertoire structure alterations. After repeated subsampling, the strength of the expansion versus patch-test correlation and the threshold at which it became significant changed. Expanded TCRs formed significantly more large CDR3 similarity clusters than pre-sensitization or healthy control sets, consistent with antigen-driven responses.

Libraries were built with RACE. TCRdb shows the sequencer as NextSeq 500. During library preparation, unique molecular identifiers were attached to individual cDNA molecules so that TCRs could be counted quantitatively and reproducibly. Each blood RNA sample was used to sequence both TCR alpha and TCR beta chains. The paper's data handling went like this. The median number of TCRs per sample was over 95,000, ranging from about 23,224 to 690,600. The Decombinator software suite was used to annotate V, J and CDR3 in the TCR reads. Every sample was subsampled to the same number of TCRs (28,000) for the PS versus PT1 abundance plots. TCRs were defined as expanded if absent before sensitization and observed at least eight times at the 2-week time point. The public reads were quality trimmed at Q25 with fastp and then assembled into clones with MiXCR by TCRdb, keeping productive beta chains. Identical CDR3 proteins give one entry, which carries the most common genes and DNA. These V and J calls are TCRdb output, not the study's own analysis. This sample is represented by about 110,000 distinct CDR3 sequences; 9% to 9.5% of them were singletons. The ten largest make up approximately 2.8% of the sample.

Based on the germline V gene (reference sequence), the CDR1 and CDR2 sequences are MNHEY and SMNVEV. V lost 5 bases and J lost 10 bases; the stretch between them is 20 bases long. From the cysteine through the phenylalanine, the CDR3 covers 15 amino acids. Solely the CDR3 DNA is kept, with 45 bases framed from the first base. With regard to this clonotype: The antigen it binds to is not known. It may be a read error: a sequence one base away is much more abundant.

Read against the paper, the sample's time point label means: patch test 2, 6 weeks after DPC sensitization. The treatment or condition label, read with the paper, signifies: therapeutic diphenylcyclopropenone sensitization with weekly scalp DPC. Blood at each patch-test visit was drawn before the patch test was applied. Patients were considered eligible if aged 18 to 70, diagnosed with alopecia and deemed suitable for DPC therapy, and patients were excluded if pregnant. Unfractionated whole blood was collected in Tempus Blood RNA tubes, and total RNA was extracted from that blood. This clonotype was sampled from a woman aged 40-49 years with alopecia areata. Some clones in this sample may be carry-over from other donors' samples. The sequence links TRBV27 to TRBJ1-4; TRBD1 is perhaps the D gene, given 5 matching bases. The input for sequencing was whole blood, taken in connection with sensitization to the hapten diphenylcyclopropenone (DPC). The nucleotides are TGTGCCAGCAGTCTTATCCCCCAGGGTCATGGAAAACTGTTTTTT. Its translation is CASSLIPQGHGKLFF.